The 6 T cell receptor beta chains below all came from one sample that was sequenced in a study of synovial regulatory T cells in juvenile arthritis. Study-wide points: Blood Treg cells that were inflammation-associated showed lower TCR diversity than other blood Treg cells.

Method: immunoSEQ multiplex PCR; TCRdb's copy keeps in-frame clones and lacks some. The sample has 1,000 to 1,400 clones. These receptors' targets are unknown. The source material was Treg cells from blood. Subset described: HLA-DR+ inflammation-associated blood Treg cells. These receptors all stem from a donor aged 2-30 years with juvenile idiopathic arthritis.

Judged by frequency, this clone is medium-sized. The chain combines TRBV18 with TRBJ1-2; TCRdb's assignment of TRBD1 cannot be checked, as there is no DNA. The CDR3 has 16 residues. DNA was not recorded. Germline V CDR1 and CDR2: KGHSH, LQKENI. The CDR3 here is CASSLPPGQTNYGYTF.

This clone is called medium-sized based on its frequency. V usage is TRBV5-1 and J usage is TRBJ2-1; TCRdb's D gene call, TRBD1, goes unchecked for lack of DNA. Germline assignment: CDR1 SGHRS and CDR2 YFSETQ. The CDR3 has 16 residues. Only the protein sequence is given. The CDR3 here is CASSSLRDRGWNEQFF.

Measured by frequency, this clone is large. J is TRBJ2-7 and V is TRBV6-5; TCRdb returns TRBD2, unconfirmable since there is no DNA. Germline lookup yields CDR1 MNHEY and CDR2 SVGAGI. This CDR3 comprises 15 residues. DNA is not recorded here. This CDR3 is CASRQTSGGNHEQYF.

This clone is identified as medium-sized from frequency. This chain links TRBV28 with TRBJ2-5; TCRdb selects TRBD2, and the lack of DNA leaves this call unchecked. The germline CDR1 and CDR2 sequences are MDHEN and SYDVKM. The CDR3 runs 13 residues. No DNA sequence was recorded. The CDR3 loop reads CASSPPTRETQYF.

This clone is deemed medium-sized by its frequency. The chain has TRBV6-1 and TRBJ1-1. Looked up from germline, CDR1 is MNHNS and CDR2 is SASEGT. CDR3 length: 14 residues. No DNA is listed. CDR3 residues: CASSEANVWTEAFF.

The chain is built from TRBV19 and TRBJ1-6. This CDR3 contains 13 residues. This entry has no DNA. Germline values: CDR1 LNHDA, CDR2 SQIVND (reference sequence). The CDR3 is CASRGFENSPLHF. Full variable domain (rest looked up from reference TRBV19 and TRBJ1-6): DGGITQSPKYLFRKEGQNVTLSCEQNLNHDAMYWYRQDPGQGLRLIYYSQIVNDFQKGDIAEGYSVSREKKESFPLTVTSAQKNPTAFYLCASRGFENSPLHFGNGTRLTVT.